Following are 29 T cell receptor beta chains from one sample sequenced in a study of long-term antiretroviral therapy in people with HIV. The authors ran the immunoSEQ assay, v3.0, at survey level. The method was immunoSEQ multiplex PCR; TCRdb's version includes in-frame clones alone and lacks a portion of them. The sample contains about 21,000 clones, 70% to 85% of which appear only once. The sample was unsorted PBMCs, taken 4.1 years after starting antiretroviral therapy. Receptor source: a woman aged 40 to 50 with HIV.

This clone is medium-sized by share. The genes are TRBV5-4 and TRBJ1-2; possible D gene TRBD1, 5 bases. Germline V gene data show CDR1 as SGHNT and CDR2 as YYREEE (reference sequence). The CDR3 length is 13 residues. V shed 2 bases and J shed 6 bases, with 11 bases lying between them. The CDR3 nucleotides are TGTGCCAGCAGCTTACAGGTTTCAGATGGCTACACCTTC. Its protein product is CASSLQVSDGYTF.

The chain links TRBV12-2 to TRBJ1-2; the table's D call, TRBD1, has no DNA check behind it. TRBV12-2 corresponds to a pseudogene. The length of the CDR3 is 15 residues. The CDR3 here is CASRRTKGTNYGYTF. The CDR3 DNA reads TGTGCAAGTCGCCGAACTAAGGGGACAAACTATGGCTACACCTTC.

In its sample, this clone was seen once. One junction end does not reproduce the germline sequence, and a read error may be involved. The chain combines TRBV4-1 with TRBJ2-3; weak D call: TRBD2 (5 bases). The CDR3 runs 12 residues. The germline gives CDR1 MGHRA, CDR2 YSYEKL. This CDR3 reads CASSQERSSIHF. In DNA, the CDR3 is TGCGCCAGCAGCCAAGAGCGGTCTAGCATCCATTTT.

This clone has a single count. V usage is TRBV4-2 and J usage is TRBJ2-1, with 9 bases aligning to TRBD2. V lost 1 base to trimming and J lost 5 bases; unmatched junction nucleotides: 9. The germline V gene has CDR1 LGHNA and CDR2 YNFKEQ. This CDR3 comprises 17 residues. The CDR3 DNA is TGTGCCAGCAGCCAAGGCAGCGGGGGGTCGACTGACAATGAGCAGTTCTTC. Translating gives CASSQGSGGSTDNEQFF.

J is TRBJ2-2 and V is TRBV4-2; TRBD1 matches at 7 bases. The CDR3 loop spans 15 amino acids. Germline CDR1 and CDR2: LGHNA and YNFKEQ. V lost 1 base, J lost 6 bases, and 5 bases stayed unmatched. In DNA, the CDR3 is TGTGCCAGCAGCCAAGGACAGGGAGTTTCCGGGGAGCTGTTTTTT. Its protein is CASSQGQGVSGELFF.

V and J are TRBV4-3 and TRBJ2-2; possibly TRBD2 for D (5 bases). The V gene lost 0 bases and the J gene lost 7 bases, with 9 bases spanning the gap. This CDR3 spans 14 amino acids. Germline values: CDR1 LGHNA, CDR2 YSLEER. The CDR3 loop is CASSQDRGFGELFF. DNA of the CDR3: TGCGCCAGCAGCCAAGATCGGGGATTCGGGGAGCTGTTTTTT.

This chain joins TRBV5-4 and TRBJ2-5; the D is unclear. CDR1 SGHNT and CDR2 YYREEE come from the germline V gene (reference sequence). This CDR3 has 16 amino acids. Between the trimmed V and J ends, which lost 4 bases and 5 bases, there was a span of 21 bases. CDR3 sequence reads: CASSPAGSSAQETQYF. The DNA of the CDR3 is TGTGCCAGCAGCCCTGCCGGCAGCTCTGCCCAGGAGACCCAGTACTTC.

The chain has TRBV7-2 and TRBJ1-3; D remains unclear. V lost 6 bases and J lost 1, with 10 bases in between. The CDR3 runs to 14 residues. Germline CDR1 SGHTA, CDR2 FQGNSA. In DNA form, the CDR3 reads TGTGCCAGCAGGTCAGGAGGGTCTGGAAACACCATATATTTT. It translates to CASRSGGSGNTIYF.

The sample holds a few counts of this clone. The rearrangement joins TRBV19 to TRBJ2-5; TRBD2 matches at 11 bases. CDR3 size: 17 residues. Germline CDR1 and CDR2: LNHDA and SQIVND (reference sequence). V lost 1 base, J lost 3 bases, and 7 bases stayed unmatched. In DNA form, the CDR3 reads TGTGCCAGTAGTATAGGGCCTAGCGGGAGGTTCGAAGAGACCCAGTACTTC. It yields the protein CASSIGPSGRFEETQYF.

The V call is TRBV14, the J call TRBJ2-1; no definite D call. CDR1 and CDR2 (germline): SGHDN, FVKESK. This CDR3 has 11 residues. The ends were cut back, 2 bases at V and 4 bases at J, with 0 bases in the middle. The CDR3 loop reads CASSQYNEQFF. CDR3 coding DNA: TGTGCCAGCAGCCAATACAATGAGCAGTTCTTC.

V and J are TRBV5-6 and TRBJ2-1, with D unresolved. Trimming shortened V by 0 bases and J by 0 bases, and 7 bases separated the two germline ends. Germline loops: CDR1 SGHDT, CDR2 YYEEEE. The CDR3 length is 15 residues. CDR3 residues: CASSLDSRSYNEQFF. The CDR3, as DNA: TGTGCCAGCAGCTTGGACTCCCGCTCCTACAATGAGCAGTTCTTC.

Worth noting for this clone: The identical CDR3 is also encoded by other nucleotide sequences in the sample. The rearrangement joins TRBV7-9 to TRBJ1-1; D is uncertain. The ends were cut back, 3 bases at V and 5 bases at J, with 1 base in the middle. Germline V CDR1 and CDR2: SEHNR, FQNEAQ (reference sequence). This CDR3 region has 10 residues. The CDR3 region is CASSFTEAFF. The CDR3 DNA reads TGTGCCAGCAGCTTTACTGAAGCTTTCTTT.

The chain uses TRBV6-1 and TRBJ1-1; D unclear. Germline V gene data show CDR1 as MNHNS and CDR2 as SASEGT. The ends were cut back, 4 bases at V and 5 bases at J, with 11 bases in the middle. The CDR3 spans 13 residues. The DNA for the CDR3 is TGTGCCAGCAGTGTGTCGGGGTGGACTGAAGCTTTCTTT. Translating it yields CASSVSGWTEAFF.

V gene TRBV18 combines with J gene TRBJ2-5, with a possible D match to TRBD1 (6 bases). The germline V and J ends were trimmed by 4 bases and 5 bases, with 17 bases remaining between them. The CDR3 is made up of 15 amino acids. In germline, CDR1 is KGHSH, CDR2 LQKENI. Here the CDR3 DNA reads TGTGCCAGCTCACAGGCGGACAGAACACCCGAGACCCAGTACTTC. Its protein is CASSQADRTPETQYF.

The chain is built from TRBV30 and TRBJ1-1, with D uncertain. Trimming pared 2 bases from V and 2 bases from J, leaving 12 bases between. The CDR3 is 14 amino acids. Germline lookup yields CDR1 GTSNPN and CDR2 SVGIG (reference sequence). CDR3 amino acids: CAWSTVAPNTEAFF. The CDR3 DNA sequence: TGTGCCTGGAGTACCGTTGCACCTAACACTGAAGCTTTCTTT.

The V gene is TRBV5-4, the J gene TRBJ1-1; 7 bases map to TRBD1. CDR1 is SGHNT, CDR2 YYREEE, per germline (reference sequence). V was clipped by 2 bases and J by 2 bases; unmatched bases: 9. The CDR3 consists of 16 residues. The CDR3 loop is CASSFGPGGLNTEAFF. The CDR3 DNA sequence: TGTGCCAGCAGCTTTGGGCCAGGGGGTCTTAACACTGAAGCTTTCTTT.

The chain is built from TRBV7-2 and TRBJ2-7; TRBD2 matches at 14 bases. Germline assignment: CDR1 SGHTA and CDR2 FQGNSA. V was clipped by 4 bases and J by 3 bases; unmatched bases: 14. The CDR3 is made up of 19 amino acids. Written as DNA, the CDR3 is TGTGCCAGCAGCTCCGATACACCGGGACTAGCGGGAGTTGACTACGAGCAGTACTTC. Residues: CASSSDTPGLAGVDYEQYF.

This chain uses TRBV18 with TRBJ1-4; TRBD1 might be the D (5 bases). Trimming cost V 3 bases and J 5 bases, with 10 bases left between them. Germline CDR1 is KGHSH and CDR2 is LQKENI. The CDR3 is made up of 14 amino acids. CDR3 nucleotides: TGTGCCAGCTCACCGATAGGGGCCAATGAAAAACTGTTTTTT. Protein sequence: CASSPIGANEKLFF.

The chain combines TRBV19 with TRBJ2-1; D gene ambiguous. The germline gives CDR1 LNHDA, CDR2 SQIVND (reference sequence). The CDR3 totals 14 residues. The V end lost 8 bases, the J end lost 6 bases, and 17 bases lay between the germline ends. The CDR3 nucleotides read TGTGCCAGTTCCTGGGGTCTCCCGGGCAATGAGCAGTTCTTC. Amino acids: CASSWGLPGNEQFF.

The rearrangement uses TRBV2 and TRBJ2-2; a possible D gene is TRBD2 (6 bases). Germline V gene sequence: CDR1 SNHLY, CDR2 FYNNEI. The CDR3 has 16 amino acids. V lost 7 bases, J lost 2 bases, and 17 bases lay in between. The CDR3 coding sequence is TGTGCCAGCACCAGCGTCGGGGAGGTAAACACCGGGGAGCTGTTTTTT. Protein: CASTSVGEVNTGELFF.

CDR3: CASSRPGQGDNSPLHF. CDR3 in DNA: TGTGCCAGCAGCCGGCCGGGACAGGGAGATAATTCACCCCTCCACTTT. This chain links TRBV7-9 with TRBJ1-6, with 9 nucleotides matching TRBD1. The CDR3 extends over 16 amino acids. With 5 bases clipped from V and 5 bases from J, the junction kept 7 bases outside the gene matches. CDR1 SEHNR and CDR2 FQNEAQ come from the germline V gene (reference sequence).

The CDR3: CASSSGDRGEQFF. The CDR3 DNA reads TGCGCCAGCAGCTCAGGTGACAGGGGTGAGCAGTTCTTC. This rearrangement joins TRBV5-1 to TRBJ2-1; 8 bases agree with TRBD1. CDR1 is SGHRS and CDR2 is YFSETQ in the germline V gene. The trim removed 3 bases at V and 9 bases at J, leaving 5 bases unmatched. This CDR3 comprises 13 residues.

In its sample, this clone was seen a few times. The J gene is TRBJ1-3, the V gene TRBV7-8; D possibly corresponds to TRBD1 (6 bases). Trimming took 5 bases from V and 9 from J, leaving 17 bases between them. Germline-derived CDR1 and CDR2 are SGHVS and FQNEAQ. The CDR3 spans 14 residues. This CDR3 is CASSRRDIFSTIYF. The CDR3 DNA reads TGTGCCAGCAGCCGCCGGGACATCTTCTCCACCATATATTTT.

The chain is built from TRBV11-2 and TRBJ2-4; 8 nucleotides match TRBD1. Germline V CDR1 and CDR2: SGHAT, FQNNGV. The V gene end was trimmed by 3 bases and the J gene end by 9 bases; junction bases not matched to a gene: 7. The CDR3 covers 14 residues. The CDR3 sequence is CASSLGDRSGIQYF. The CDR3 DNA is TGTGCCAGCAGCTTGGGGGACAGGTCGGGCATTCAGTACTTC. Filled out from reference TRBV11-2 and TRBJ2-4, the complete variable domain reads EAGVAQSPRYKIIEKRQSVAFWCNPISGHATLYWYQQILGQGPKLLIQFQNNGVVDDSQLPKDRFSAERLKGVDSTLKIQPAKLEDSAVYLCASSLGDRSGIQYFGAGTRLSVL.

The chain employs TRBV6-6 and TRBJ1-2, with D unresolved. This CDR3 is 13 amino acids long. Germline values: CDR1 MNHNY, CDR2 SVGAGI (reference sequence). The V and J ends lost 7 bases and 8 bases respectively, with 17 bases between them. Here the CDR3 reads CASTAHWPPGYTF. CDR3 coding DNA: TGTGCCAGCACCGCCCATTGGCCCCCCGGCTACACCTTC.

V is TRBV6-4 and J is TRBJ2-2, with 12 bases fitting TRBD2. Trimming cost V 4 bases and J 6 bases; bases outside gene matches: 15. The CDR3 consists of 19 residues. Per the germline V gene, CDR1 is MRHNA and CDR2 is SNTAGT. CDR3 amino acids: CASSAKGASGRVRPGELFF. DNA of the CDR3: TGTGCCAGCAGTGCTAAGGGGGCTAGCGGGAGGGTGAGGCCCGGGGAGCTGTTTTTT.

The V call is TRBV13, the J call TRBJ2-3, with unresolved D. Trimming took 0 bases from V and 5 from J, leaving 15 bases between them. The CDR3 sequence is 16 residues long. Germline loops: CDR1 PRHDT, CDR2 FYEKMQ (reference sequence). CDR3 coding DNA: TGTGCCAGCAGCTTAGGGACCCACATACCCCAAGATACGCAGTATTTT. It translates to CASSLGTHIPQDTQYF.

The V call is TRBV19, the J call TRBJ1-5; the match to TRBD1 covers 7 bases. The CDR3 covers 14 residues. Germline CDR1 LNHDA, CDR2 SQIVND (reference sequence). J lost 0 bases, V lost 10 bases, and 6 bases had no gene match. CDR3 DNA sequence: TGTGCCACCAGAACAGGGGCTAGCAATCAGCCCCAGCATTTT. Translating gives CATRTGASNQPQHF.

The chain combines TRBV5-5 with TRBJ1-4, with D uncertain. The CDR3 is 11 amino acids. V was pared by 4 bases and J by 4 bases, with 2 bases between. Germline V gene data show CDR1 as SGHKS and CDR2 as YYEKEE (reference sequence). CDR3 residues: CASSLNEKLFF. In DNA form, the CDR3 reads TGTGCCAGCAGCCTTAATGAAAAACTGTTTTTT.